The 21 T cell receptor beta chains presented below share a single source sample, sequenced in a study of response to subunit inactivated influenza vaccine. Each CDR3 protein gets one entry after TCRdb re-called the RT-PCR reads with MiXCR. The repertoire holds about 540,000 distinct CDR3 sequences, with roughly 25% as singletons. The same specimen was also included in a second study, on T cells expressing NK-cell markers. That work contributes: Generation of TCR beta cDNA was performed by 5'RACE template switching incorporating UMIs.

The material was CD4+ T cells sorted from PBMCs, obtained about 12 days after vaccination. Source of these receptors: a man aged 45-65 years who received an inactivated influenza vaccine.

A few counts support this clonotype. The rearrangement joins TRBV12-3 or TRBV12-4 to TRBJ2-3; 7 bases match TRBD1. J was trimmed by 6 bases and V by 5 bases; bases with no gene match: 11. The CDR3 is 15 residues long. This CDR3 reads CASSVQGVVGDTQYF. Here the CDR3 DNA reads TGTGCCAGCAGTGTTCAGGGGGTCGTAGGTGATACGCAGTATTTT.

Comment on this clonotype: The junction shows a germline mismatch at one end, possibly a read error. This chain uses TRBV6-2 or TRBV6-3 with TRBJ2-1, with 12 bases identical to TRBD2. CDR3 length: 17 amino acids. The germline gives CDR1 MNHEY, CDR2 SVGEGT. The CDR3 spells CASSPRTSGMHHNEHFF. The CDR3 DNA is TGTGCCAGCAGTCCTCGGACTAGCGGGATGCACCACAATGAGCACTTCTTC.

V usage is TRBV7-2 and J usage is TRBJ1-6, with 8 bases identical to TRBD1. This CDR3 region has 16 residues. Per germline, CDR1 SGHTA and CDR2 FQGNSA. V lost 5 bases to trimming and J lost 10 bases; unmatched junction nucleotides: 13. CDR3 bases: TGTGCCAGCAGCCCGGCCGGGACAGGCCGTAAATCACCCCTCCACTTT. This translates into CASSPAGTGRKSPLHF.

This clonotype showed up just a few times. This CDR3 is CASSQVGHSSGANVLTF. CDR3 sequence (DNA): TGTGCCAGCAGCCAAGTTGGTCACAGCTCTGGGGCCAACGTCCTGACTTTC. This rearrangement joins TRBV3-1 to TRBJ2-6; unclear D gene. In germline, CDR1 is LGHDT, CDR2 YNNKEL (reference sequence). The CDR3 has 17 residues. Trimming stripped 1 base from V and 0 bases from J, with 10 bases between.

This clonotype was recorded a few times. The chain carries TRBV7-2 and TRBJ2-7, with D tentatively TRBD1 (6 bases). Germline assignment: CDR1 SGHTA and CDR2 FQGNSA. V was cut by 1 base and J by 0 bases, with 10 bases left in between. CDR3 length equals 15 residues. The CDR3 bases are TGTGCCAGCAGCTTAGTAGGGGGAGACTCCTACGAGCAGTACTTC. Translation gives CASSLVGGDSYEQYF.

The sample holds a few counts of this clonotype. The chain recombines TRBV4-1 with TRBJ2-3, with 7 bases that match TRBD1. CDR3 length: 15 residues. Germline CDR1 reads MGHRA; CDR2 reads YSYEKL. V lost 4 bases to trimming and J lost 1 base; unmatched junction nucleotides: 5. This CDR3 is CASSRDRVGTDTQYF. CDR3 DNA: TGCGCCAGCAGCCGTGACAGGGTTGGCACAGATACGCAGTATTTT.

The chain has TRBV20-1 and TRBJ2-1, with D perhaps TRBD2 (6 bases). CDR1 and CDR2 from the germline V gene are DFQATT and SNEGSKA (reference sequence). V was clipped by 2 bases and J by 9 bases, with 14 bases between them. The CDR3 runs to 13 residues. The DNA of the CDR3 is TGCAGTGCTAGATGGCCGGGGGTCATTGAGCAGTTCTTC. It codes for CSARWPGVIEQFF.

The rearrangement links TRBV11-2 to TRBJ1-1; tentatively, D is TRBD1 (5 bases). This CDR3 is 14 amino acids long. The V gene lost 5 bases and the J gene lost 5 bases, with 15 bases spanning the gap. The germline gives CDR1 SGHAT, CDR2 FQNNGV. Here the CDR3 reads CASSNQGVRTEAFF. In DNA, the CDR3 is TGTGCCAGCAGCAACCAGGGTGTACGGACTGAAGCTTTCTTT.

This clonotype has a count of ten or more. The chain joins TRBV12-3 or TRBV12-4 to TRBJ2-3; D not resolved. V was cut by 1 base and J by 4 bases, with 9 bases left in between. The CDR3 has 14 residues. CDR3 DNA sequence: TGTGCCAGCAGTTTAGACCGAGGACCAGATACGCAGTATTTT. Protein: CASSLDRGPDTQYF.

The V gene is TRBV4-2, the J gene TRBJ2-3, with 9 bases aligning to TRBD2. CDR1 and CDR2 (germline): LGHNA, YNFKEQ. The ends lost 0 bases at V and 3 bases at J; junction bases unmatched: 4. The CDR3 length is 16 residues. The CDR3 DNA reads TGTGCCAGCAGCCAAGAAGCCAGCGGGGGGACAGATACGCAGTATTTT. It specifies CASSQEASGGTDTQYF.

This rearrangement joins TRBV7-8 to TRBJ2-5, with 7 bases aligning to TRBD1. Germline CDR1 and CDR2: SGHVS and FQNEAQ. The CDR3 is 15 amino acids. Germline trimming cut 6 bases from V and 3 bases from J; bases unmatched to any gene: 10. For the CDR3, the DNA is TGTGCCAGCAGACAAAGGGGGCGGAAAGAAGAGACCCAGTACTTC. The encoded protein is CASRQRGRKEETQYF.

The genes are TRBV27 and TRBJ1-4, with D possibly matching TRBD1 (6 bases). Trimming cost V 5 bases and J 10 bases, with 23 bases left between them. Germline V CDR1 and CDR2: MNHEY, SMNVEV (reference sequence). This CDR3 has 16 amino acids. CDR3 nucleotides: TGTGCCAGCAGTGGGGGTCTGGGGGACAACTCTAGAAAACTGTTTTTT. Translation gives CASSGGLGDNSRKLFF.

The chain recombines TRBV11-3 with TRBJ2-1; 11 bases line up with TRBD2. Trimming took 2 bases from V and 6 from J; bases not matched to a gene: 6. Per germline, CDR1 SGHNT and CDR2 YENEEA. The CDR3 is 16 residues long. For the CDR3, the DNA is TGTGCCAGCAGCTTAACCGGGACTAGCGGTCTCAATGAGCAGTTCTTC. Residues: CASSLTGTSGLNEQFF.

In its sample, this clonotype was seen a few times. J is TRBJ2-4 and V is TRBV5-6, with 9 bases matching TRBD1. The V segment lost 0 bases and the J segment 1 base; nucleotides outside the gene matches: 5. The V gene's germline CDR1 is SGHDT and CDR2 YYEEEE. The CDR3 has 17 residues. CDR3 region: CASSLDRGRGAKNIQYF. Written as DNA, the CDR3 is TGTGCCAGCAGCTTGGACAGGGGGCGAGGGGCCAAAAACATTCAGTACTTC.

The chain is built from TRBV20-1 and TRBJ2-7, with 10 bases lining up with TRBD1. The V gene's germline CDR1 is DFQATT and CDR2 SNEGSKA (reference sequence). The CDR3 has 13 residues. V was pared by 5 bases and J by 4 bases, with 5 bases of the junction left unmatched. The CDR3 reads CSARRDRGYEQYF. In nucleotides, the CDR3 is TGCAGTGCTCGCCGGGACAGGGGATACGAGCAGTACTTC.

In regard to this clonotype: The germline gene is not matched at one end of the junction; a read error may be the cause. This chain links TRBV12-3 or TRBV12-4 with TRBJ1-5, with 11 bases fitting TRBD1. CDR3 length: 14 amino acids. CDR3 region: CTSSYGTGGQPQHF. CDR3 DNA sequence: TGTACCAGCAGTTACGGGACAGGGGGGCAGCCCCAGCATTTT.

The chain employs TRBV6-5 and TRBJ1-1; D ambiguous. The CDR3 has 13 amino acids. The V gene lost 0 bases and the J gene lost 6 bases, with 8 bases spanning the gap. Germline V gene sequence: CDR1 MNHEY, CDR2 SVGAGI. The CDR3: CASSYSLGPEAFF. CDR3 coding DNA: TGTGCCAGCAGTTACTCCCTAGGGCCTGAAGCTTTCTTT.

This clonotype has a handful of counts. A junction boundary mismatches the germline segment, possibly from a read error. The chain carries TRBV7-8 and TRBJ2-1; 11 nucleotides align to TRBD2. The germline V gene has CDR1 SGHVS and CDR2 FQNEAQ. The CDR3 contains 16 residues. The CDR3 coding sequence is TGTGCCAGCAGCCTAGCGGGAGGTTCAGACCACAATGAGCAGTTCTTC. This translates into CASSLAGGSDHNEQFF.

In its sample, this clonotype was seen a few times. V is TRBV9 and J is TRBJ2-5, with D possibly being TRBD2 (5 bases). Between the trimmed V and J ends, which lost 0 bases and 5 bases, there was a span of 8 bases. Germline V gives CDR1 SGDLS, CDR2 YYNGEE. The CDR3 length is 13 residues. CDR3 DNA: TGTGCCAGCAGCGTAGATCTAGCTGAGACCCAGTACTTC. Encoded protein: CASSVDLAETQYF.

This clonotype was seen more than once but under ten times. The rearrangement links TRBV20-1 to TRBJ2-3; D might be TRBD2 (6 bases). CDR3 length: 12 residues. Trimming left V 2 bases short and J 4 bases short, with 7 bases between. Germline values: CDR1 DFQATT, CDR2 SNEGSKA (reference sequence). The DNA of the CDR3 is TGCAGTGCTAGACCTAGCGCAGATACGCAGTATTTT. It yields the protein CSARPSADTQYF.

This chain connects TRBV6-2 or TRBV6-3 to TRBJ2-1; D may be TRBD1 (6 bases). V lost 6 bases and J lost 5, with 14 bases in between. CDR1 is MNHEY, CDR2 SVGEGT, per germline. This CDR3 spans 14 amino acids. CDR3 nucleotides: TGTGCCAGCAGCTCCGGGCCAGGGGACAATGAGCAGTTCTTC. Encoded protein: CASSSGPGDNEQFF.